This T cell receptor beta chain was found in a study of blood T cell repertoires in COVID-19. Libraries were prepared by immunoSEQ multiplex PCR; TCRdb keeps only in-frame clonotypes and omits some of them. The sample has more than 90,000 clones; approximately 86% are singletons. This CDR3 spans 16 amino acids. In germline, CDR1 is SGHNT, CDR2 YYREEE (reference sequence). V was cut by 4 bases and J by 0 bases, with 14 bases left in between. The TCR sequence derives from a man aged 40-49 years with acute or convalescent COVID-19. Sequencing was done on a sample of peripheral blood. This chain connects TRBV5-4 to TRBJ1-3; the D is unclear. CDR3 amino acids: CASSKENPASGNTIYF. CDR3 DNA sequence: TGTGCCAGCAGCAAGGAGAACCCCGCCTCTGGAAACACCATATATTTT.